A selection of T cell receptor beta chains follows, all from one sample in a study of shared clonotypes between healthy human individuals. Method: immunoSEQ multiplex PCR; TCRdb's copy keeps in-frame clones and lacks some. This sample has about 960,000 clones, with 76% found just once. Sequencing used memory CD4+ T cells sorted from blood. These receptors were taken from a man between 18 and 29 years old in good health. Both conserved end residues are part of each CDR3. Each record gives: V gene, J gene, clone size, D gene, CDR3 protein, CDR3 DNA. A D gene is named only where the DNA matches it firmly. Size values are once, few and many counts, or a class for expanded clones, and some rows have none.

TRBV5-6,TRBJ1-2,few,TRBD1,CASSLHRGDYGYTF,TGTGCCAGCAGCTTGCACAGGGGCGACTATGGCTACACCTTC
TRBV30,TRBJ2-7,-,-,CAWSLDYEQYF,TGTGCCTGGAGTCTTGACTACGAGCAGTACTTC
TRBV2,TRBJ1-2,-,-,CASTSPRDGGYGYTF,TGTGCCAGCACCTCCCCCCGGGACGGAGGCTATGGCTACACCTTC
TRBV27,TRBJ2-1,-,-,CASSLSKLLPLNEQFF,TGTGCCAGCAGTTTATCAAAACTATTGCCTCTCAATGAGCAGTTCTTC
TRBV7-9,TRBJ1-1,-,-,CASSLVPVNTEAFF,TGTGCCAGCAGCTTAGTTCCGGTGAACACTGAAGCTTTCTTT
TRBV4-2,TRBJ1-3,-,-,CASSQEGGFSGNTIYF,TGTGCCAGCAGCCAAGAGGGGGGGTTCTCTGGAAACACCATATATTTT
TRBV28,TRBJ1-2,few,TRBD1,CASSYANPGQGFDTF,TGTGCCAGCAGCTATGCTAACCCGGGACAGGGATTCGACACCTTC
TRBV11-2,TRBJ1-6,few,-,CASSSLTGLNSPLHF,TGTGCCAGCAGCTCCCTGACAGGACTTAATTCACCCCTCCACTTT
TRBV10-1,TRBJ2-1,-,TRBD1,CASSGTVLNEQFF,TGCGCCAGCTCCGGGACAGTACTCAATGAGCAGTTCTTC
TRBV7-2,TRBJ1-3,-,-,CASSLLIGVAGNTIYF,TGTGCCAGCAGCTTATTAATCGGGGTGGCGGGAAACACCATATATTTT
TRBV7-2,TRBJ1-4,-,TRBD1,CASSRGTGVGEKLFF,TGTGCCAGCAGCCGAGGGACAGGGGTTGGTGAAAAACTGTTTTTT
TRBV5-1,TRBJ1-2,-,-,CASSLDDRRNYGYTF,TGCGCCAGCAGCTTGGATGACAGGCGTAACTATGGCTACACCTTC
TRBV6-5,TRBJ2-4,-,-,CASSATGRTKNIQYF,TGTGCCAGCAGCGCAACCGGGAGAACCAAAAACATTCAGTACTTC
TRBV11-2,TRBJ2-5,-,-,CASSLPTLETQYF,TGTGCCAGCAGCCTGCCAACCCTAGAGACCCAGTACTTC
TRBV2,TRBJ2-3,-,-,CASRGGGAYTDTQYF,TGTGCCAGTAGAGGGGGGGGCGCGTACACAGATACGCAGTATTTT
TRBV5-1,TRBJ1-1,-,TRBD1,CASSGQGSGTEAFF,TGCGCCAGCAGCGGACAGGGGAGTGGAACTGAAGCTTTCTTT
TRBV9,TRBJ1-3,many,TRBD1,CASSVETGAGNTIYF,TGTGCCAGCAGCGTAGAGACAGGGGCTGGAAACACCATATATTTT
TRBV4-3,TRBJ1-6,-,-,CASSQLTGLNSPLHF,TGCGCCAGCAGCCAACTCACAGGGTTGAATTCACCCCTCCACTTT
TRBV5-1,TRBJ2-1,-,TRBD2,CASSLFSGGANNEQFF,TGCGCCAGCAGCTTGTTTAGCGGGGGGGCAAACAATGAGCAGTTCTTC
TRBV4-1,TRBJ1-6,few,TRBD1,CASSQATGLWGNSPLHF,TGCGCCAGCAGCCAAGCGACAGGGCTCTGGGGGAATTCACCCCTCCACTTT
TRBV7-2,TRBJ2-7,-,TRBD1,CASSYGQGAKYEQYF,TGTGCCAGCAGCTACGGACAGGGGGCGAAGTACGAGCAGTACTTC
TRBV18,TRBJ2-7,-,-,CASSQGTTNYEQYF,TGTGCCAGCTCACAGGGGACAACTAACTACGAGCAGTACTTC
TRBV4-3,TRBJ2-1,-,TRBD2,CASSQVASGHPGHEQFF,TGCGCCAGCAGCCAAGTAGCTAGCGGGCACCCAGGGCATGAGCAGTTCTTC
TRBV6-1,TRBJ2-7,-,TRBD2,CASSEKLAGGYEQYF,TGTGCCAGCAGTGAAAAGCTAGCGGGGGGTTACGAGCAGTACTTC
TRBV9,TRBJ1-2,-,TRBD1,CASSALRGQGAHGYTF,TGTGCCAGCAGCGCTCTGAGGGGACAGGGGGCTCATGGCTACACCTTC
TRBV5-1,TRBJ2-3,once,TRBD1,CASRRGQGSTDTQYF,TGCGCCAGCAGGCGCGGACAGGGGAGCACAGATACGCAGTATTTT